These T cell receptor beta chains were read from a single sample in a study of blood T cell repertoires in COVID-19. Here immunoSEQ multiplex PCR was the method, and the copy in TCRdb shows in-frame clones only, minus some. This table has about 150,000 clones, around 80% appearing once. Sequencing was done on a sample of PBMCs or T cells enriched from blood (not recorded which). Receptors originate from a man between 65 and 80 years old who had been exposed to COVID-19. The CDR3 runs from the conserved cysteine through the conserved F or W. A D gene is named only where the DNA matches it firmly. Not every row has a clone size; where given, it reads once, few, many or a size class.

D,size,J,V,DNA,CDR3
TRBD1,NA,TRBJ2-3,TRBV18,TGTGCCAGCTCATCCAGGGGGGATACGCAGTATTTT,CASSSRGDTQYF
TRBD2,NA,TRBJ2-1,TRBV2,TGTGCCAGCAGTGAAATACTAGCGGGGGGGCGTAATGAGCAGTTCTTC,CASSEILAGGRNEQFF
NA,few,TRBJ2-1,TRBV10-3,TGTGCCGCGGGGCCCCTTAACAATGAGCAGTTCTTC,CAAGPLNNEQFF
NA,NA,TRBJ2-1,TRBV2,TGTGCCAGCAAAACAGGGTACTACAATGAGCAGTTCTTC,CASKTGYYNEQFF
NA,NA,TRBJ2-3,TRBV28,TGTGCCAGCAGTGAGGGCTGGGGGGTAGATACGCAGTATTTT,CASSEGWGVDTQYF
NA,NA,TRBJ2-5,TRBV5-1,TGCGCCAGCAGCTCACCCCTGCGGGAGACCCAGTACTTC,CASSSPLRETQYF
TRBD1,NA,TRBJ1-4,TRBV28,TGTGCCAGCAGCCAAGGGGGCTCAGATGAAAAACTGTTTTTT,CASSQGGSDEKLFF
TRBD1,NA,TRBJ2-4,TRBV28,TGTGCCAGCAGCCAGGGACAGGGCAGCATTCAGTACTTC,CASSQGQGSIQYF
TRBD2,NA,TRBJ2-2,TRBV19,TGTGCCAGTAGTTCCTCTAGCGGGAGGGCGACCGGGGAGCTGTTTTTT,CASSSSSGRATGELFF
NA,NA,TRBJ2-7,TRBV6-2/TRBV6-3,TGTGCCAGCAGCCTCGGACTCTACGAGCAGTACTTC,CASSLGLYEQYF
NA,NA,TRBJ1-5,TRBV30,TGTGCCTGGAGTGTATTAGGAGGGCACGGTAGCAATCAGCCCCAGCATTTT,CAWSVLGGHGSNQPQHF
NA,NA,TRBJ1-1,TRBV19,TGTGCCAGTAGTATTCCCCAATATGGAGCGGATACTGAAGCTTTCTTT,CASSIPQYGADTEAFF
TRBD1,once,TRBJ2-5,TRBV19,TGTGCCAGTAGTAAACAGGGGCAAGAGACCCAGTACTTC,CASSKQGQETQYF
TRBD2,NA,TRBJ2-2,TRBV11-3,TGTGCCAGCAGCCGGGGACTAGCAGGGAACACCGGGGAGCTGTTTTTT,CASSRGLAGNTGELFF
NA,NA,TRBJ1-1,TRBV4-3,TGCGCCAGCAGCCAAGAAGGGAGGGGCTCGCCCAGAACTGAAGCTTTCTTT,CASSQEGRGSPRTEAFF
TRBD1,once,TRBJ1-5,TRBV19,TGTGCCAGTTGTTCCCAGGGGGTCATCAATCAGCCCCAGCATTTT,CASCSQGVINQPQHF
NA,few,TRBJ2-7,TRBV6-2/TRBV6-3,TGTGCCAGCAGTTGGGACAAGCTCTCCTACGAGCAGTACTTC,CASSWDKLSYEQYF
NA,NA,TRBJ1-6,TRBV30,TGTGCCTGGAGTGTAAATGGTATTAGCAATTCACCCCTCCACTTT,CAWSVNGISNSPLHF
TRBD2,NA,TRBJ2-7,TRBV14,TGTGCCAGCAGCCAAGACTGGACTAGTCCCTTATCCAACTCCTACGAGCAGTACTTC,CASSQDWTSPLSNSYEQYF
TRBD1,once,TRBJ1-2,TRBV19,TGTGCCAGTAGTGCTGGACAGGGGAGGAAACACTATGGCTACACCTTC,CASSAGQGRKHYGYTF
NA,NA,TRBJ1-1,TRBV11-2,TGTGCCAGCAGCTTGATGAAGGGGGCTGAAGCTTTCTTT,CASSLMKGAEAFF
NA,NA,TRBJ2-3,TRBV10-3,TGTGCCATCAGCCTCAGCGATACCACAGATACGCAGTATTTT,CAISLSDTTDTQYF
TRBD1,NA,TRBJ1-1,TRBV7-8,TGTGCCAGCAGCCGGACAGGGGCGACTGAAGCTTTCTTT,CASSRTGATEAFF
NA,NA,TRBJ2-1,TRBV12-3/TRBV12-4,TGTGCCAGCAGTCTACAGGGTAATGAGCAGTTCTTC,CASSLQGNEQFF
NA,NA,TRBJ2-3,TRBV3-1/TRBV3-2,TGTGCCAGCAGCCGGGCCTTTAACACAGATACGCAGTATTTT,CASSRAFNTDTQYF
NA,NA,TRBJ2-7,TRBV7-8,TGTGCCAGCAGCCCCTGGACAGCCCTCTACGAGCAGTACTTC,CASSPWTALYEQYF
TRBD1,NA,TRBJ1-6,TRBV7-2,TGTGCCAGCAGCTTCTCCGGGACAGCCAATAATTCACCCCTCCACTTT,CASSFSGTANNSPLHF
NA,NA,TRBJ1-4,TRBV7-9,TGTGCCAGCAGCTTCGGGGGGGCTATAACCCATGAAAAACTGTTTTTT,CASSFGGAITHEKLFF
TRBD1,NA,TRBJ2-5,TRBV24-1,TGTGCCACCAGTAGGACAGGGCTGGGGGAGACCCAGTACTTC,CATSRTGLGETQYF
TRBD2,NA,TRBJ2-1,TRBV12-5,TGTGCTAGTGGTGGGGGCGGGAGGGGTTACAATGAGCAGTTCTTC,CASGGGGRGYNEQFF
TRBD2,NA,TRBJ2-7,TRBV28,TGTGCCAGCAGTTTTGGTAGCGGGAGGGCCTACGAGCAGTACTTC,CASSFGSGRAYEQYF
NA,NA,TRBJ2-7,TRBV5-1,TGCGCCAGCAGCTTGGCCGGCGGGGTTCGGCAGTACTTC,CASSLAGGVRQYF
NA,NA,TRBJ1-2,TRBV6-5,TGTGCCAGCAGTTACGTCAGGGGAGAAGGCTACACCTTC,CASSYVRGEGYTF
NA,NA,TRBJ2-1,TRBV10-3,TGTGCCATCAGTGAGGCCGTGAGCTCCTACAATGAGCAGTTCTTC,CAISEAVSSYNEQFF
NA,NA,TRBJ1-1,TRBV6-6,TGTGCCAGCAGTTATTCCACAGCCCTGAACACTGAAGCTTTCTTT,CASSYSTALNTEAFF
NA,NA,TRBJ1-6,TRBV25-1,TGTGCCAGCACCCATGGAGGGTGGAATTCACCCCTCCACTTT,CASTHGGWNSPLHF
NA,once,TRBJ2-7,TRBV19,TGTGCCAGCGGGACTTCCCAAGGAGTATACGAGCAGTACTTC,CASGTSQGVYEQYF
TRBD1,NA,TRBJ1-1,TRBV18,TGTGCCAGCTCACCGCCTACTCCAGGGGGCGCAGCTTTCTTT,CASSPPTPGGAAFF
NA,NA,TRBJ1-4,TRBV2,TGTGCCAGCACAGGGGTTAGTAGGGAAAAACTGTTTTTT,CASTGVSREKLFF
TRBD2,NA,TRBJ2-3,TRBV6-6,TGTGCCAGCAGTTACTCGGCTAGCGGGGATACGCAGTATTTT,CASSYSASGDTQYF
TRBD1,NA,TRBJ1-5,TRBV19,TGTGCCAGTAGCCAGGGGACAGGGAATCAGCCCCAGCATTTT,CASSQGTGNQPQHF
NA,NA,TRBJ1-6,TRBV6-5,TGTGCCAGCGGGCGGGCAGAGAATTCACCCCTCCACTTT,CASGRAENSPLHF
NA,NA,TRBJ1-1,TRBV28,TGTGCCAGCAGTATTCCCCAGGGAGGTGAGACTGAAGCTTTCTTT,CASSIPQGGETEAFF
NA,few,TRBJ1-2,TRBV19,TGTGCCAGTAGTATAGGTGACAGCCGTTACACCTTC,CASSIGDSRYTF
NA,NA,TRBJ1-3,TRBV11-2,TGTGCCAGCAGCCCTTACATGGGAAACACCATATATTTT,CASSPYMGNTIYF
TRBD1,NA,TRBJ1-5,TRBV19,TGTGCCAGTACAATGGACAGGGAGGTTCAGCCCCAGCATTTT,CASTMDREVQPQHF
NA,NA,TRBJ2-2,TRBV10-3,TGTGCCATCAGTGACGGACAGTTGAACACCGGGGAGCTGTTTTTT,CAISDGQLNTGELFF
TRBD1,NA,TRBJ1-6,TRBV3-1/TRBV3-2,TGTGCCAGCAGCCGACAGGGGGGTACCTCCTATAATTCACCCCTCCACTTT,CASSRQGGTSYNSPLHF
TRBD2,NA,TRBJ2-1,TRBV29-1,TGCAGCGGCGGGGGGGTCTCCTACAATGAGCAGTTCTTC,CSGGGVSYNEQFF
TRBD2,NA,TRBJ2-5,TRBV9,TGTGCCAGCAGCGTAGGGAGACTAGCGGGGGTAGAGACCCAGTACTTC,CASSVGRLAGVETQYF
TRBD2,once,TRBJ2-1,TRBV4-3,TGCGCCAGCAGCCCTCGACTAGCGGGAAGCTGGAATGAGCAGTTCTTC,CASSPRLAGSWNEQFF
TRBD1,NA,TRBJ1-1,TRBV19,TGTGCCAGTAAGTCCTTACAGGGGGCAAACACTGAAGCTTTCTTT,CASKSLQGANTEAFF
NA,once,TRBJ2-7,TRBV7-8,TGTGCCAGCAGCTCGTGGACAGTCTCCTACGAGCAGTACTTC,CASSSWTVSYEQYF
NA,NA,TRBJ1-1,TRBV28,TGTGCCAGCAGAATAAGTGTAGGGACTGCCTGGACTGAAGCTTTCTTT,CASRISVGTAWTEAFF